The TCR beta chain described here comes from a study of T cell changes during pregnancy in multiple sclerosis (dated by TCRdb to between 2018 and 2020). For the study in its entirety: Changes in the T cell repertoire over the course of pregnancy were examined in this study in women with multiple sclerosis.

Turning to this clone: Its cognate antigen has yet to be identified. There are no base qualities to consult, and no much larger clone falls within one base.

Library method: the immunoSEQ multiplex PCR assay. The immuneACCESS repertoire file appears here via TCRdb, limited to in-frame rearrangements. These files lack a portion of the clones; in checked studies, under half of the deficit traces to unresolved V genes, and the cause of the others is not known. This sample comprises over 50,000 clones, 85% to 90% of them detected only once. Roughly 0.9% of the sample is in the top ten clones. V was cut back by 2 bases and J by 0 bases, leaving a gap of 4 bases between them. From the germline V gene, CDR1 is ENHRY and CDR2 is SYGVKD. There are 13 amino acids in the CDR3, from cysteine to phenylalanine inclusive. CDR3 DNA only is kept here, 39 bases in frame from base 1.

The V gene is TRBV10-3 and the J gene is TRBJ2-5, with the D gene uncertain. This TCR was recovered from a female donor in good health, enrolled as a control in a pregnancy study. The sequenced sample was peripheral blood, obtained in the first trimester of pregnancy. The sequenced DNA: TGTGCCATCAGTGAGCACAACCAAGAGACCCAGTACTTC. Protein translation: CAISEHNQETQYF.